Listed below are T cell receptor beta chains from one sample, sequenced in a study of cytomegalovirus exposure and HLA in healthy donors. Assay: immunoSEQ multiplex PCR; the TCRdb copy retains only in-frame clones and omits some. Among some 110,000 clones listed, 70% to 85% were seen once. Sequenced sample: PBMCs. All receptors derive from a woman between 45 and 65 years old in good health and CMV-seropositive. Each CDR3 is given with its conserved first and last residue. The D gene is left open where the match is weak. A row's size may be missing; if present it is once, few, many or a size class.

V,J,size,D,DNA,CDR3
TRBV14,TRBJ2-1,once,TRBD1,TGTGCCAGCAGCCAAGGACCGGGACAGGGAGGCAATGAGCAGTTCTTC,CASSQGPGQGGNEQFF
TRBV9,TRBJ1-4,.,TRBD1,TGTGCCAGCAGCAAGACAGGGACAGAGGAAAAACTGTTTTTT,CASSKTGTEEKLFF
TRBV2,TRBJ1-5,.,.,TGTGCCAGCAGTGATGAGGGGAACAGGGCTAGCAATCAGCCCCAGCATTTT,CASSDEGNRASNQPQHF
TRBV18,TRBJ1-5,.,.,TGTGCCAGCTCTACCGGGGGTCGGGAGCCCCAGCATTTT,CASSTGGREPQHF
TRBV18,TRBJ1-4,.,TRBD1,TGTGCCAGCTCACCGGGACAGGGTCGGGAAAAACTGTTTTTT,CASSPGQGREKLFF
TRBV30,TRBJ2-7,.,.,TGTGCCTGGAGTGTACCCTGGCGGTACGAGCAGTACTTC,CAWSVPWRYEQYF
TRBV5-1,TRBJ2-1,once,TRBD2,TGCGCCAGCAGCTCCCCTAGCGGGAGTATGAACAATGAGCAGTTCTTC,CASSSPSGSMNNEQFF
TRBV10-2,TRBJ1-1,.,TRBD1,TGCGCCAGCAGTGGACAGGGACGGACTGAAGCTTTCTTT,CASSGQGRTEAFF
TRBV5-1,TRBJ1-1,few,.,TGCGCCAGCAGTTCAGGGAACATGAACACTGAAGCTTTCTTT,CASSSGNMNTEAFF
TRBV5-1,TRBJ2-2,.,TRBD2,TGCGCCAGCAGCTTTGGGGGGGCCGGGGAGCTGTTTTTT,CASSFGGAGELFF
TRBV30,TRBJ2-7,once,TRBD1,TGTGCCTGGGAAACCTTCGGGACAGGGGGCTACGAGCAGTACTTC,CAWETFGTGGYEQYF
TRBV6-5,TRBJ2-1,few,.,TGTGCCAGCAGTGATGCCGCCGGGAATGAGCAGTTCTTC,CASSDAAGNEQFF
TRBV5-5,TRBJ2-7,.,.,TGTGCCAGCAGCTTGGACAGGGCACGGGAGCAGTACTTC,CASSLDRAREQYF
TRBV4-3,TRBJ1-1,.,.,TGCGCCAGCAGCCCAGGAGCGGGGTTGAACACTGAAGCTTTCTTT,CASSPGAGLNTEAFF
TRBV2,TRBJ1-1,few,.,TGTGCCAGCAGTGATGGACTAATGAACACTGAAGCTTTCTTT,CASSDGLMNTEAFF
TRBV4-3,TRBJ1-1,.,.,TGCGCCAGCAGCCAAAATGCAGGGGTGGAGACTGAAGCTTTCTTT,CASSQNAGVETEAFF
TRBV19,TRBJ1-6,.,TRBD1,TGTGCCAGTGGGACAGGTGTTTTCAGAGAGGCTAATTCACCCCTCCACTTT,CASGTGVFREANSPLHF